The 17 T cell receptor beta chains listed next were all sequenced from one sample in a study of response to subunit inactivated influenza vaccine. TCRdb re-analysed the RT-PCR reads in MiXCR, keeping a single row per CDR3 protein. The data contain around 150,000 distinct CDR3 sequences, about a tenth of them singletons. The sequencing used non-naive T cells sorted from PBMCs, collected about 40 days after vaccination. These receptors were taken from a man aged 50 to 59 who received an inactivated influenza vaccine.

The J gene is TRBJ1-3, the V gene TRBV4-2, with D hard to call. Germline-derived CDR1 and CDR2 are LGHNA and YNFKEQ. This CDR3 is 16 amino acids long. Trimming pared 0 bases from V and 0 bases from J, leaving 9 bases between. CDR3 amino acids: CASSQEGGSSGNTIYF. The CDR3 DNA follows: TGTGCCAGCAGCCAAGAAGGAGGCTCCTCTGGAAACACCATATATTTT.

The table lists this clonotype with many counts. This CDR3 is CASRHLGTEAFF. DNA of the CDR3: TGTGCCAGCAGACATCTGGGGACTGAAGCTTTCTTT. The chain combines TRBV14 with TRBJ1-1; D uncertain. Trimming removed 6 bases at V and 5 bases at J, with 10 bases between. The CDR3 sequence is 12 residues long. Looked up from germline, CDR1 is SGHDN and CDR2 is FVKESK. Supplemented by reference TRBV14 and TRBJ1-1, the full variable domain reads EAGVTQFPSHSVIEKGQTVTLRCDPISGHDNLYWYRRVMGKEIKFLLHFVKESKQDESGMPNNRFLAERTGGTYSTLKVQPAELEDSGVYFCASRHLGTEAFFGQGTRLTVV.

This clonotype has just a few counts. The chain carries TRBV7-8 and TRBJ2-5; D gene uncertain. In germline, CDR1 is SGHVS, CDR2 FQNEAQ. The CDR3 is 13 residues long. V was pared by 1 base and J by 4 bases, with 7 bases between. CDR3 amino acids: CASSLDHLETQYF. The CDR3 coding sequence is TGTGCCAGCAGCTTAGACCACCTAGAGACCCAGTACTTC.

This clonotype was seen repeatedly, ten times or more. The CDR3 sequence is CASSLAQGGNEQFF. The CDR3 DNA follows: TGTGCCAGCAGCTTAGCACAGGGGGGCAATGAGCAGTTCTTC. The chain uses TRBV7-2 and TRBJ2-1; 8 bases map to TRBD1. The CDR3 extends over 14 amino acids. The V gene's germline CDR1 is SGHTA and CDR2 FQGNSA. V trimming: 0 bases; J trimming: 6 bases; junction bases outside the gene matches: 1.

This clonotype turned up a few times. The chain couples TRBV2 to TRBJ2-1; 7 bases fit TRBD2. The CDR3 has 10 residues. The V gene end was trimmed by 6 bases and the J gene end by 12 bases; junction bases not matched to a gene: 2. The V gene's germline CDR1 is SNHLY and CDR2 FYNNEI. The CDR3 reads CASRGGRQFF. The CDR3 region has the DNA TGTGCCAGCAGGGGGGGGAGGCAGTTCTTC.

Ten or more counts support this clonotype. The chain couples TRBV28 to TRBJ2-3; D may be TRBD2 (5 bases). Looked up from germline, CDR1 is MDHEN and CDR2 is SYDVKM. V was trimmed by 6 bases and J by 1 base, leaving 14 bases between them. This CDR3 has 15 residues. CDR3 DNA: TGTGCCAGCAGATCCTCGGGTAGCGGCACAGATACGCAGTATTTT. Encoded protein: CASRSSGSGTDTQYF.

This clonotype was seen only a few times. J is TRBJ1-3 and V is TRBV7-9; TRBD1 agrees at 7 bases. V dropped 3 bases and J dropped 0; count of bases not matched to a gene: 8. The CDR3 loop spans 17 amino acids. CDR1 is SEHNR, CDR2 FQNEAQ, per germline (reference sequence). Here the CDR3 reads CASSFAQGGYSGNTIYF. CDR3 sequence (DNA): TGTGCCAGCAGCTTTGCCCAGGGGGGGTACTCTGGAAACACCATATATTTT.

This clonotype was counted only a few times. The chain carries TRBV20-1 and TRBJ2-7; D is ambiguous. The V gene's germline CDR1 is DFQATT and CDR2 SNEGSKA (reference sequence). V was trimmed by 2 bases and J by 2 bases, leaving 10 bases between them. The length of the CDR3 is 13 residues. Written as DNA, the CDR3 is TGCAGTGCTAGACAGGCTATGGCCTACGAGCAGTACTTC. Translation: CSARQAMAYEQYF.

This chain links TRBV5-1 with TRBJ2-5; 8 nucleotides match TRBD2. Germline lookup yields CDR1 SGHRS and CDR2 YFSETQ. The CDR3 loop spans 13 amino acids. Unmatched junction bases numbered 3, after V lost 5 bases and J lost 3 bases. The CDR3 reads CASRRTSKETQYF. CDR3 coding DNA: TGCGCCAGCAGGAGGACTAGCAAAGAGACCCAGTACTTC.

The V and J genes are TRBV14 and TRBJ2-5; 8 bases align to TRBD1. This CDR3 is 14 amino acids long. V shed 3 bases and J 7 bases; nucleotides not matched to a gene: 7. Germline V CDR1 and CDR2: SGHDN, FVKESK. The CDR3 DNA reads TGTGCCAGCAGCCAGGACAGGGCGGTGGGGACCCAGTACTTC. This sequence encodes CASSQDRAVGTQYF.

In its sample, this clonotype was seen a few times. The chain couples TRBV9 to TRBJ2-4; the D gene is possibly TRBD2 (5 bases). V was cut by 2 bases and J by 4 bases, with 13 bases left in between. The CDR3 covers 15 residues. Per germline, CDR1 SGDLS and CDR2 YYNGEE. The CDR3 spells CASSVGVSSKNIQYF. In DNA, the CDR3 is TGTGCCAGCAGCGTGGGAGTTTCCTCGAAAAACATTCAGTACTTC.

This clonotype was recorded a few times. The chain recombines TRBV27 with TRBJ2-2; D call uncertain. The V end lost 2 bases, the J end lost 4 bases, and 11 bases lay between the germline ends. Germline CDR1 and CDR2: MNHEY and SMNVEV (reference sequence). CDR3 length: 15 residues. CDR3 nucleotide sequence: TGTGCCAGCAGTTTAAGGGATTCCGGCACCGGGGAGCTGTTTTTT. Translation gives CASSLRDSGTGELFF.

This clonotype was picked up a small number of times. J is TRBJ2-1 and V is TRBV3-1; D remains unclear. Germline V gene sequence: CDR1 LGHDT, CDR2 YNNKEL (reference sequence). Trimming removed 1 base at V and 7 bases at J, with 5 bases between. The length of the CDR3 is 12 residues. The CDR3, as DNA: TGTGCCAGCAGCCAAGCTTGGAATGAGCAGTTCTTC. Its translation: CASSQAWNEQFF.

The rearrangement joins TRBV10-3 to TRBJ2-3; D is unclear. Germline V gene data show CDR1 as ENHRY and CDR2 as SYGVKD. Trimming took off 2 bases at V and 8 bases at J, with 17 bases between the two ends. The CDR3 sequence is 15 residues long. CDR3 bases: TGTGCCATCAGTGAGCCCAGGACGGAGCCAGGTACGCAGTATTTT. Its translation is CAISEPRTEPGTQYF.

In this sample, this clonotype turned up once. The chain carries TRBV11-2 and TRBJ2-5; 8 bases are a match to TRBD2. CDR3 length: 16 amino acids. The germline V gene has CDR1 SGHAT and CDR2 FQNNGV. V gave up 0 bases and J gave up 1 base; unmatched junction bases: 4. The CDR3 DNA reads as TGTGCCAGCAGCTTAGATCATCTAGCGGGCCAAGAGACCCAGTACTTC. Translation: CASSLDHLAGQETQYF. Looking up the rest from reference TRBV11-2 and TRBJ2-5 gives the full variable domain: EAGVAQSPRYKIIEKRQSVAFWCNPISGHATLYWYQQILGQGPKLLIQFQNNGVVDDSQLPKDRFSAERLKGVDSTLKIQPAKLEDSAVYLCASSLDHLAGQETQYFGPGTRLLVL.

The chain carries TRBV4-1 and TRBJ2-7, with D unclear. V dropped 1 base and J dropped 0 bases, with 10 bases sitting between them. The CDR3 is 15 residues long. Germline values: CDR1 MGHRA, CDR2 YSYEKL. The CDR3 loop is CASSQGVAGSYEQYF. DNA for the CDR3: TGCGCCAGCAGCCAAGGGGTAGCAGGCTCCTACGAGCAGTACTTC.

This clonotype was seen ten or more times. The chain joins TRBV28 to TRBJ2-3; the D gene is possibly TRBD2 (5 bases). Per germline, CDR1 MDHEN and CDR2 SYDVKM. The CDR3 is 14 amino acids. The ends were cut back, 3 bases at V and 2 bases at J, with 9 bases in the middle. CDR3 in amino acids: CASSFPGNTDTQYF. DNA for the CDR3: TGTGCCAGCAGTTTCCCGGGGAACACAGATACGCAGTATTTT.